The T cell receptor (beta chain) under discussion was sequenced for a study of blood T cell repertoires in COVID-19. About the research overall: Samples representing acute and convalescent COVID-19 were sourced from the United States, Italy and Spain.

Original data processing: By means of reference gene primer amplification, nucleated cell counts were estimated. Profiling relied on immunoSEQ multiplex PCR, and the TCRdb table lists in-frame clones only, not all of them. V and J calls and clone size are given by that table; D and trimming were obtained from the DNA. The sample contains around 450,000 clones, around 90% of which appear only once. Recruits, aged roughly 18 to 100 years, lived in roughly 22 US areas. Symptom resolution, clearance, or two negative PCRs marked the recovered donors of Cohort 3. This clone was seen a single time. CDR3 length: 13 residues. Trimming cost V 1 base and J 4 bases, with 7 bases left between them. Germline CDR1 is LNHDA and CDR2 is SQIVND (reference sequence).

The rearrangement joins TRBV19 to TRBJ1-2; D is unresolved. The sequenced sample consisted of PBMCs or T cells enriched from blood (not recorded which). This sequence originates from a woman aged 18-30 years who had recovered from COVID-19. CDR3 in DNA: TGTGCCAGTAGTATAGCCGTCCCCTATGGCTACACCTTC. It specifies CASSIAVPYGYTF.